The 5 T cell receptor beta chains listed next were all sequenced from one sample in a study of T cells after yellow fever vaccination. TCRdb called the 5' RACE reads again in MiXCR, with one record for every CDR3 protein. Of 300,000 to 350,000 distinct CDR3 sequences listed, about 10% are singletons. The sequenced sample was CD4+ T cells sorted from PBMCs, obtained 45 days after the yellow fever booster vaccination. The receptors shown here come from a man aged 18 to 29 who received the YFV17D yellow fever vaccine.

The sample holds a few counts of this clonotype. The chain joins TRBV7-2 to TRBJ1-6; D is ambiguous. The CDR3 is 12 residues long. The germline V and J ends were trimmed by 8 bases and 12 bases, with 14 bases remaining between them. Germline V gene sequence: CDR1 SGHTA, CDR2 FQGNSA. The CDR3 DNA reads as TGTGCCAGCGACTTAAATGAGGGACCCCTCCACTTT. Translating it yields CASDLNEGPLHF.

V gene TRBV6-2 or TRBV6-3 combines with J gene TRBJ2-7, with 15 bases that match TRBD2. Trimming cost V 5 bases and J 2 bases; bases outside gene matches: 4. This CDR3 region has 16 residues. The germline CDR1 and CDR2 sequences are MNHEY and SVGEGT. This CDR3 reads CASSRRTSGGAYEQYV. In DNA form, the CDR3 reads TGTGCCAGCAGTCGCCGGACTAGCGGGGGGGCCTACGAGCAGTACGTC.

At least ten counts were recorded for this clonotype. The chain carries TRBV30 and TRBJ2-1; 10 nucleotides align to TRBD2. Germline trimming cut 2 bases from V and 6 bases from J; bases unmatched to any gene: 4. The germline V gene has CDR1 GTSNPN and CDR2 SVGIG (reference sequence). The CDR3 extends over 14 amino acids. The CDR3 loop reads CAWSPLAGANEQFF. The CDR3 DNA reads TGTGCCTGGAGTCCGCTAGCGGGGGCCAATGAGCAGTTCTTC.

Here the CDR3 reads CANSDRVPDTQYF. The CDR3 coding sequence is TGTGCCAACTCGGACAGGGTCCCAGATACGCAGTATTTT. V gene TRBV6-1 combines with J gene TRBJ2-3; TRBD1 matches 8 bases. The CDR3 extends over 13 amino acids. The trim removed 10 bases at V and 4 bases at J, leaving 7 bases unmatched. Germline CDR1 is MNHNS and CDR2 is SASEGT.

There are a few counts of this clonotype. In DNA form, the CDR3 reads TGTGCCAGCAGGAGGACAGGAGGATCAGGGGATGAGCAGTTCTTC. The encoded protein is CASRRTGGSGDEQFF. The chain recombines TRBV11-2 with TRBJ2-1, with 7 positions matching TRBD1. In germline, CDR1 is SGHAT, CDR2 FQNNGV. The CDR3 consists of 15 residues. J gave up 8 bases and V 6 bases, and 13 bases lay outside the gene matches.